One sample yielded the 28 T cell receptor beta chains listed below, sequenced in a study of Ad26.COV2.S vaccination and SARS-CoV-2 variants. TCRdb's copy holds only in-frame clones and misses some; the assay was immunoSEQ multiplex PCR. The sample has a few hundred thousand clones, 80% to 90% seen once; the top ten hold 3.4%. Treatment indicated: 19 received Ad26.COV2.S at low or high dose, single or two shots; about 5 received placebo; per-sample allocation not given. Sampling was performed 63 days after the first vaccine or placebo injection. This specimen consisted of peripheral blood, obtained in a trial of Ad26.COV2.S vaccine versus placebo. The origin of the receptors is a person between 18 and 59 years old who received the Ad26.COV2.S COVID-19 vaccine or a placebo.

CDR3 bases: TGTGCCAGCAGCGAGGACCCTGGGACATTCTACTACGAGCAGTACTTC. This codes for CASSEDPGTFYYEQYF. The chain carries TRBV5-6 and TRBJ2-7; D is perhaps TRBD1 (6 bases). The CDR3 has 16 amino acids. Germline lookup yields CDR1 SGHDT and CDR2 YYEEEE. V was clipped by 4 bases and J by 3 bases, with 20 bases between them.

The rearrangement links TRBV19 to TRBJ2-3; D perhaps matches TRBD1 (5 bases). Germline V gene lookup returns CDR1 LNHDA and CDR2 SQIVND (reference sequence). V was pared by 1 base and J by 5 bases, with 13 bases between. The CDR3 is 15 residues long. The CDR3 sequence: CASSIAKGPGDTQYF. The CDR3 nucleotides read TGTGCCAGTAGTATAGCAAAGGGGCCCGGAGATACGCAGTATTTT.

The chain links TRBV27 to TRBJ2-5; the D gene is possibly TRBD1 (5 bases). The CDR3 is made up of 15 amino acids. Trimming stripped 1 base from V and 1 base from J, with 10 bases between. Germline CDR1 and CDR2: MNHEY and SMNVEV (reference sequence). CDR3 coding DNA: TGTGCCAGCAGTTTATACGGCAGGGTCCAAGAGACCCAGTACTTC. This sequence encodes CASSLYGRVQETQYF.

The rearrangement uses TRBV18 and TRBJ1-5, with D perhaps matching TRBD1 (5 bases). The CDR3 spans 11 residues. V lost 6 bases to trimming and J lost 11 bases, with 11 bases between them. Germline V gene data show CDR1 as KGHSH and CDR2 as LQKENI. Here the CDR3 reads CASSGGSAQHF. For the CDR3, the DNA is TGTGCCAGCTCGGGGGGGTCGGCCCAGCATTTT.

This clone was seen once. The J gene is TRBJ2-1, the V gene TRBV7-3; maybe TRBD1 (5 bases). V lost 5 bases, J lost 6 bases, and 11 bases lay in between. This CDR3 is 13 amino acids long. In germline, CDR1 is SGHTA, CDR2 FQGTGA. The CDR3 loop reads CASSPSGPNEQFF. The DNA of the CDR3 is TGTGCCAGCAGCCCCTCAGGGCCCAATGAGCAGTTCTTC.

This clone was detected a few times. The chain uses TRBV5-1 and TRBJ1-5; D remains ambiguous. Looked up from germline, CDR1 is SGHRS and CDR2 is YFSETQ. This CDR3 comprises 16 residues. Trimming left V 0 bases short and J 4 bases short, with 14 bases between. The CDR3, as DNA: TGCGCCAGCAGCTTGGAAGGTCGAGGAGGTAATCAGCCCCAGCATTTT. It codes for CASSLEGRGGNQPQHF.

This sequence joins TRBV7-9 and TRBJ2-1, with D hard to call. This CDR3 has 14 residues. The ends were cut back, 2 bases at V and 10 bases at J, with 15 bases in the middle. Germline assignment: CDR1 SEHNR and CDR2 FQNEAQ (reference sequence). The CDR3 DNA is TGTGCCAGCAGCTTACTATCCCGAGTGGAGGAGCAGTTCTTC. Its protein product is CASSLLSRVEEQFF.

The chain couples TRBV19 to TRBJ1-3; D is uncertain. CDR3 length equals 15 residues. Germline loops: CDR1 LNHDA, CDR2 SQIVND (reference sequence). Deletions cut 2 bases from V and 4 bases from J, with 12 bases between. CDR3 nucleotides: TGTGCCAGTAGTATAAACAGCAATACCGGAAACACCATATATTTT. Amino acids: CASSINSNTGNTIYF.

This clone turned up a few times. The chain combines TRBV11-2 with TRBJ1-6, with 7 bases that match TRBD1. The V segment lost 5 bases and the J segment 9 bases; nucleotides outside the gene matches: 10. The CDR3 length is 15 residues. Germline V gene data show CDR1 as SGHAT and CDR2 as FQNNGV. The CDR3: CASSTLTGSGSPLHF. Here the CDR3 DNA reads TGTGCCAGCAGCACCTTGACAGGGTCTGGTTCACCCCTCCACTTT.

The chain uses TRBV13 and TRBJ2-5, with 9 positions matching TRBD1. V dropped 5 bases and J dropped 1; count of bases not matched to a gene: 2. The CDR3 has 14 amino acids. Germline V CDR1 and CDR2: PRHDT, FYEKMQ (reference sequence). This chain's CDR3 is CASSLQGAQETQYF. CDR3 DNA sequence: TGTGCCAGCAGCCTACAGGGGGCCCAAGAGACCCAGTACTTC.

The chain uses TRBV6-5 and TRBJ2-7; TRBD2 matches 11 bases. The CDR3 is 15 residues long. Per the germline V gene, CDR1 is MNHEY and CDR2 is SVGAGI. V was pared by 5 bases and J by 3 bases, with 6 bases of the junction left unmatched. DNA of the CDR3: TGTGCCAGCAGTAAAACCGGGACTAGCGGCTACGAGCAGTACTTC. Its translation: CASSKTGTSGYEQYF.

V gene TRBV6-5 combines with J gene TRBJ2-1; TRBD1 aligns across 7 bases. There are 14 residues in the CDR3. Germline CDR1 MNHEY, CDR2 SVGAGI. Trimming at V came to 8 bases and at J to 3 bases, leaving 7 bases not matched to a gene. CDR3 nucleotide sequence: TGTGCCAGCGGACAGGCCATTCTCTACAATGAGCAGTTCTTC. This sequence encodes CASGQAILYNEQFF.

The V gene is TRBV11-3, the J gene TRBJ2-1; 10 nucleotides align to TRBD2. V shed 4 bases, J shed 4 bases, and the junction held 4 bases outside the gene matches. This CDR3 comprises 15 residues. CDR1 and CDR2 from the germline V gene are SGHNT and YENEEA. The CDR3 protein is CASSSGTSEYNEQFF. The CDR3 nucleotides read TGTGCCAGCAGCTCCGGGACTAGCGAGTACAATGAGCAGTTCTTC.

J is TRBJ2-1 and V is TRBV9, with 8 bases fitting TRBD2. Germline trimming cut 3 bases from V and 4 bases from J; bases unmatched to any gene: 12. The germline V gene encodes CDR1 SGDLS and CDR2 YYNGEE. This CDR3 is 17 amino acids long. The CDR3: CASSGSQPGGAYNEQFF. The CDR3 DNA reads TGTGCCAGCAGCGGATCCCAGCCCGGGGGGGCTTACAATGAGCAGTTCTTC.

A single count supports this clone. The chain combines TRBV24-1 with TRBJ2-2; TRBD1 matches at 10 bases. Trimming cost V 4 bases and J 6 bases; bases outside gene matches: 10. The CDR3 loop spans 17 amino acids. Germline CDR1 KGHDR, CDR2 SFDVKD. Here the CDR3 reads CATSESPGQGFSGELFF. In nucleotides, the CDR3 is TGTGCCACCAGTGAATCCCCGGGACAGGGGTTTTCCGGGGAGCTGTTTTTT.

The rearrangement uses TRBV5-1 and TRBJ1-1, with 9 bases aligning to TRBD1. V lost 6 bases and J lost 0; bases outside the gene matches: 6. The germline CDR1 and CDR2 sequences are SGHRS and YFSETQ. CDR3 length: 15 residues. The CDR3 sequence is CASIRDRALNTEAFF. For the CDR3, the DNA is TGCGCCAGCATAAGGGACAGGGCATTGAACACTGAAGCTTTCTTT.

The chain employs TRBV7-8 and TRBJ2-2; the D is unclear. Germline assignment: CDR1 SGHVS and CDR2 FQNEAQ. Trimming pared 1 base from V and 4 bases from J, leaving 10 bases between. This CDR3 is built from 15 residues. CDR3 bases: TGTGCCAGCAGCTTAGACGCCGCGGCCACCGGGGAGCTGTTTTTT. Translating it yields CASSLDAAATGELFF.

V is TRBV27 and J is TRBJ1-5; D not resolved. CDR3 size: 14 residues. V gave up 3 bases and J gave up 0 bases, with 6 bases separating them. Germline V CDR1 and CDR2: MNHEY, SMNVEV (reference sequence). Here the CDR3 reads CASSFMCSNQPQHF. CDR3 nucleotide sequence: TGTGCCAGCAGTTTTATGTGTAGCAATCAGCCCCAGCATTTT.

V gene TRBV7-9 combines with J gene TRBJ1-6; D gene uncertain. The CDR3 loop spans 15 amino acids. Germline CDR1 and CDR2: SEHNR and FQNEAQ (reference sequence). Trimming took 1 base from V and 7 from J, leaving 11 bases between them. CDR3 protein: CASSLEGFLNSPLHF. CDR3 nucleotide sequence: TGTGCCAGCAGCTTAGAAGGGTTTCTAAATTCACCCCTCCACTTT.

The chain has TRBV11-2 and TRBJ2-1; the match to TRBD2 covers 9 bases. In germline, CDR1 is SGHAT, CDR2 FQNNGV. CDR3 length equals 15 residues. The V and J ends lost 5 bases and 9 bases, in that order; junction bases with no gene match: 11. CDR3 sequence: CASSATGTSSGEQFF. The CDR3 region has the DNA TGTGCCAGCAGCGCAACCGGGACTAGCAGCGGTGAGCAGTTCTTC.

The CDR3 coding sequence is TGTGCCAGCAGCCAAGAGAGGGGTTTAGAGGCTTTCTTT. This encodes CASSQERGLEAFF. The chain is built from TRBV4-2 and TRBJ1-1, with D perhaps matching TRBD1 (5 bases). The V end was cut by 0 bases, the J end by 11 bases, with 13 bases between. Germline CDR1 LGHNA, CDR2 YNFKEQ. This CDR3 has 13 amino acids.

The rearrangement links TRBV20-1 to TRBJ1-4; TRBD1 agrees at 7 bases. Per the germline V gene, CDR1 is DFQATT and CDR2 is SNEGSKA (reference sequence). This CDR3 spans 14 amino acids. The trim removed 3 bases at V and 5 bases at J, leaving 6 bases unmatched. As DNA, the CDR3 is TGCAGTGCTAGTATGGGACAGCTAAATGAAAAACTGTTTTTT. Translation gives CSASMGQLNEKLFF.

In this sample, this clone turned up a few times. This sequence joins TRBV7-9 and TRBJ1-5, with TRBD1 matching 9 bases. Losses at the gene ends were 4 bases for V and 5 bases for J; bases not matched to a gene: 3. The CDR3 has 14 residues. CDR1 is SEHNR, CDR2 FQNEAQ, per germline (reference sequence). The CDR3 coding sequence is TGTGCCAGCAGCTCCGGACAGGGGTATCAGCCCCAGCATTTT. This gives the protein CASSSGQGYQPQHF.

This clone was recorded once. The rearrangement uses TRBV5-5 and TRBJ1-5; tentative D call: TRBD1 (6 bases). The CDR3 has 15 amino acids. V was trimmed by 0 bases and J by 2 bases, leaving 9 bases between them. Per germline, CDR1 SGHKS and CDR2 YYEKEE (reference sequence). CDR3 loop: CASSLAGVGNQPQHF. CDR3 DNA: TGTGCCAGCAGCTTGGCAGGGGTGGGCAATCAGCCCCAGCATTTT.

This chain joins TRBV11-1 and TRBJ2-5; TRBD2 matches 9 bases. Germline CDR1 reads SGHAT; CDR2 reads FQDESV (reference sequence). The trim removed 5 bases at V and 0 bases at J, leaving 7 bases unmatched. The CDR3 loop spans 16 amino acids. CDR3 coding DNA: TGTGCCAGCAGCCCCCGGCGGGGGGGGTACCAAGAGACCCAGTACTTC. As protein: CASSPRRGGYQETQYF. Drawing the rest from reference TRBV11-1 and TRBJ2-5, the complete variable domain is EAEVAQSPRYKITEKSQAVAFWCDPISGHATLYWYRQILGQGPELLVQFQDESVVDDSQLPKDRFSAERLKGVDSTLKIQPAELGDSAMYLCASSPRRGGYQETQYFGPGTRLLVL.

The J gene is TRBJ1-1, the V gene TRBV4-2, with D perhaps TRBD1 (5 bases). The CDR3 is made up of 15 amino acids. V shed 1 base and J shed 0 bases, with 9 bases lying between them. Germline loops: CDR1 LGHNA, CDR2 YNFKEQ. The DNA for the CDR3 is TGTGCCAGCAGCCAAGGGGACTACCTGAACACTGAAGCTTTCTTT. As protein: CASSQGDYLNTEAFF.

This sequence joins TRBV1 and TRBJ2-3; TRBD2 reflects the table's D call only, with no check against the DNA. TRBV1 constitutes a pseudogene. This CDR3 spans 19 amino acids. The CDR3 DNA reads as TGCACCAGCAGACACCCTCTAGGACTAGCGGGGGCCAACACAGATACGCAGTATTTT. Its protein product is CTSRHPLGLAGANTDTQYF.

The chain has TRBV6-5 and TRBJ1-5; D is perhaps TRBD1 (5 bases). This CDR3 contains 14 residues. The V and J ends lost 4 bases and 4 bases respectively, with 11 bases between them. Germline V gene lookup returns CDR1 MNHEY and CDR2 SVGAGI. CDR3 residues: CASSLLRGNQPQHF. In nucleotides, the CDR3 is TGTGCCAGCAGTTTGCTAAGGGGAAATCAGCCCCAGCATTTT.